These 7 T cell receptor beta chains originate from one sample sequenced in a study of sequential checkpoint blockade in melanoma. Only in-frame clones appear in the TCRdb table, and some are missing; sequencing was by immunoSEQ multiplex PCR. The data hold about 4,000 clones, with roughly 19% observed a single time. Specified treatment: randomized to nivolumab then ipilimumab (arm A) or the reverse (arm B). The source was tumor tissue (inferred from file names), collected from a patient given nivolumab and ipilimumab in sequence. The origin of the receptors is a human donor with melanoma.

This clone showed up just a few times. The chain combines TRBV14 with TRBJ1-2; 7 bases are shared with TRBD1. The CDR3 is 14 residues long. The V segment lost 4 bases and the J segment 8 bases; nucleotides outside the gene matches: 10. Germline values: CDR1 SGHDN, CDR2 FVKESK. This chain's CDR3 is CASSPTNRGVGYTF. CDR3 in DNA: TGTGCCAGCAGCCCAACCAACAGGGGAGTGGGCTACACCTTC.

The chain carries TRBV6-8 and TRBJ1-5, with 9 positions matching TRBD1. V dropped 6 bases and J dropped 0; count of bases not matched to a gene: 12. CDR3 length: 18 amino acids. Germline V lookup: CDR1 MNHGY, CDR2 SAAAGT. CDR3 DNA sequence: TGTGCCAGCAGGGAAAACCGGGACAGGGCATATAGCAATCAGCCCCAGCATTTT. Its translation is CASRENRDRAYSNQPQHF.

The chain combines TRBV6-8 with TRBJ2-3; 8 bases align to TRBD2. CDR3 length: 13 amino acids. Germline CDR1 reads MNHGY; CDR2 reads SAAAGT. V shed 5 bases, J shed 6 bases, and the junction held 4 bases outside the gene matches. CDR3 nucleotide sequence: TGTGCCAGCAGTAGCGGGGGTGTCGATACGCAGTATTTT. Translated, it gives CASSSGGVDTQYF.

The chain uses TRBV11-3 and TRBJ2-1; 7 positions agree with TRBD2. CDR3 size: 15 residues. Trimming removed 1 base from V and 0 bases from J; junction bases left unmatched: 0. Germline V CDR1 and CDR2: SGHNT, YENEEA. CDR3 in DNA: TGTGCCAGCAGCTTAGGACTAGCCTCCTACAATGAGCAGTTCTTC. This gives the protein CASSLGLASYNEQFF.

This clone was counted a few times. The chain employs TRBV11-3 and TRBJ2-2; no reliable D call. CDR1 and CDR2 from the germline V gene are SGHNT and YENEEA. The CDR3 has 14 residues. V lost 1 base and J 4 bases, leaving 7 bases between the germline ends. The CDR3 here is CASSLGPVTGELFF. CDR3 coding DNA: TGTGCCAGCAGCTTAGGTCCAGTCACCGGGGAGCTGTTTTTT.

The V and J genes are TRBV28 and TRBJ2-6, with D perhaps TRBD1 or TRBD2 (6 bases each). Germline loops: CDR1 MDHEN, CDR2 SYDVKM. The CDR3 covers 15 residues. V lost 6 bases, J lost 4 bases, and 13 bases lay in between. CDR3 in amino acids: CASSLQGGGANVLTF. The CDR3 DNA follows: TGTGCCAGCAGCCTACAGGGAGGAGGGGCCAACGTCCTGACTTTC.

This clone was seen ten or more times. The chain recombines TRBV11-3 with TRBJ2-5, with 9 bases lining up with TRBD1. There are 16 residues in the CDR3. Germline lookup yields CDR1 SGHNT and CDR2 YENEEA. The ends lost 5 bases at V and 0 bases at J; junction bases unmatched: 7. CDR3 protein: CASSTPTGGNQETQYF. CDR3 coding DNA: TGTGCCAGCAGCACCCCGACAGGGGGGAACCAAGAGACCCAGTACTTC.